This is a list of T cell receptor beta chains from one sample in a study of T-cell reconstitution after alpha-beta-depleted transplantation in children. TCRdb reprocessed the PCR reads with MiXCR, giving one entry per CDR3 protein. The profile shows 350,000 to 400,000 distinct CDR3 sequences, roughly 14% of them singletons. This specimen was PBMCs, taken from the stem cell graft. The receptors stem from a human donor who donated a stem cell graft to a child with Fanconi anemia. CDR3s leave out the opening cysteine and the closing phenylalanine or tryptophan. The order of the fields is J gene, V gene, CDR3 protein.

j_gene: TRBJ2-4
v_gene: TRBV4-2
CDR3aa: ASSLGGGRGNIQY

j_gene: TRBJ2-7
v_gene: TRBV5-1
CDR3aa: ASSLESASYEQY

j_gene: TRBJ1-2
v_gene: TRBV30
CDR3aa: AWSPMTASYGYT

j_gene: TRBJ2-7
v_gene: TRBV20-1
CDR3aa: SARPQISGAISSYEQY

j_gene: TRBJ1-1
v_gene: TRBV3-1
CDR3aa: ASSPGQRINTEAF

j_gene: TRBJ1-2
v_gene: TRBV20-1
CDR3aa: SATPGSGYGYT

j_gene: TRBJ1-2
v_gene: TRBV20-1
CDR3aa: SARDLDSGVYGYT

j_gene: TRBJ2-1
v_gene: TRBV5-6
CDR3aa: ASSWTSDAQQF

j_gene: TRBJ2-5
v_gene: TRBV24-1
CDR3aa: ATSDPRDAHETQY

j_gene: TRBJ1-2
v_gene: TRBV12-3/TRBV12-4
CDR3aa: ASRSTGSSGYT

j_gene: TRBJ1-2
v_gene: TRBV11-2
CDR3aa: ASSPTSGRYGYT

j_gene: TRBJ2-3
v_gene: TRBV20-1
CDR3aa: SAREPNGDTQY

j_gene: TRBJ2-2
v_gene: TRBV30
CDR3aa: AWSFGIGELF

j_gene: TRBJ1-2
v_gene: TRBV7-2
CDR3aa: ASSLAGTDSGYT

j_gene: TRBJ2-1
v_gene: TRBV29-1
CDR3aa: SVPQVGTGSINEQF

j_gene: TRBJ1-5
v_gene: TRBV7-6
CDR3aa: ASSGQEFNQPQH

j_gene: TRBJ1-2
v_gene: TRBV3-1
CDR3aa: ASSPRGGGYT

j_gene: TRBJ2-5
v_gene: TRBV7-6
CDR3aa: ASSSWTIQETQY

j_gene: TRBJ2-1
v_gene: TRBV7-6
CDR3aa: ASSLVGLAGASANGEQF

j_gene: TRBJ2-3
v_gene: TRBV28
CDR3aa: ASSQGGIAQY

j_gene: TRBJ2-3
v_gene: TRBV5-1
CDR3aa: ASSYLLSTDTQY

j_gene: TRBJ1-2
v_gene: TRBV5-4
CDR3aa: ASSRLTGASYGYT

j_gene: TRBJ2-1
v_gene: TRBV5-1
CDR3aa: ASSFMTSGARNEQF

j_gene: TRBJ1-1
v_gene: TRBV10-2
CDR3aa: ASSPIGQMNTEAF

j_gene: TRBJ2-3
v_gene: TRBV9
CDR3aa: ASSVGRGASTDTQY

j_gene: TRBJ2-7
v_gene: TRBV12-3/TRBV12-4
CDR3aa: ASSLGGTLLEQY

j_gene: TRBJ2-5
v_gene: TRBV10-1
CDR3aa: ASSLGGDQETQY

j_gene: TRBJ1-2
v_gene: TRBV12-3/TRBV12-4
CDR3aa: ASSYGQNYGYT

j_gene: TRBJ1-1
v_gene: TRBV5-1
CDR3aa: ASSFQGAANTEAF

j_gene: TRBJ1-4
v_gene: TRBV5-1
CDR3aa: ASREGALTNEKLF

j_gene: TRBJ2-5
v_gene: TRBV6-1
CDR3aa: ASKTEETQY

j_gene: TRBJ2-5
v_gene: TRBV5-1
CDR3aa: ASSLIPASETQY

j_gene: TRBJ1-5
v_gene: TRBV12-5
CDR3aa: ASGTGTDQPQH

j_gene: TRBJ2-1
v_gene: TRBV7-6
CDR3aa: ASSLVRAAEQF

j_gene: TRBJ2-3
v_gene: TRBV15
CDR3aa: ATSRTTSGVTDTQY

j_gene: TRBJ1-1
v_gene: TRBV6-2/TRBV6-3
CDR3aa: ASSYTGSTEAF

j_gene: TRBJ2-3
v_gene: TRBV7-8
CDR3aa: ASSQGAGLGTQY

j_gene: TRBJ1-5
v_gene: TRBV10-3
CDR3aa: AISTGNQPQH

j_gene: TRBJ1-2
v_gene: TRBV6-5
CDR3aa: ASSPPGGSYGYT

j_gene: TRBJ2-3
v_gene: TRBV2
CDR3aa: ASSPGPPNQDTQY

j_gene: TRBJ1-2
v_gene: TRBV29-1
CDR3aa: SVSTGTPNGGYT

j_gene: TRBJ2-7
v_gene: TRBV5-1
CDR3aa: ASSLDKQNNPYEQY

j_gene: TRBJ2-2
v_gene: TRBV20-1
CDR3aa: SAHPPNRGELF

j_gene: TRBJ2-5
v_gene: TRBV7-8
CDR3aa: ASSRSMVQETQY

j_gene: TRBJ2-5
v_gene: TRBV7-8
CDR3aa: ASSLAPGRGETQY

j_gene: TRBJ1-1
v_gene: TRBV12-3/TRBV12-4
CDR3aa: ASSVTGEGTEAF

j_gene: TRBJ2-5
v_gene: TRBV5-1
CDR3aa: ASSRGTHQETQY